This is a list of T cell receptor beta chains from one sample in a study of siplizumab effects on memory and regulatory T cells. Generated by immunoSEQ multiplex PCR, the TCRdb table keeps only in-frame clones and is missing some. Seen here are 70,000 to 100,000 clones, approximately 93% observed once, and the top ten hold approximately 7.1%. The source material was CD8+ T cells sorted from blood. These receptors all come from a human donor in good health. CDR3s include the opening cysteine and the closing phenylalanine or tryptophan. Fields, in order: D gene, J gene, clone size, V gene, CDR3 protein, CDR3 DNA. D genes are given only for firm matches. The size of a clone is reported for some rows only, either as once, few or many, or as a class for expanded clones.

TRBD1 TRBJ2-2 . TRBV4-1 CASSQVGQGGTGELFF TGCGCCAGCAGCCAAGTGGGACAGGGGGGCACCGGGGAGCTGTTTTTT
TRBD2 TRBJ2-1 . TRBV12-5 CASGLVASGRDEQFF TGTGCTAGTGGTTTGGTGGCTAGCGGGAGGGATGAGCAGTTCTTC
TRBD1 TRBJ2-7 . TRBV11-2 CASSLSGTGDYQFYEQYF TGTGCCAGCAGCTTATCCGGGACAGGGGATTACCAATTCTACGAGCAGTACTTC
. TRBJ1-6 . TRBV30 CAWSSSYNSPLHF TGTGCCTGGAGTAGCTCCTATAATTCACCCCTCCACTTT
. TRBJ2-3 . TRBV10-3 CATQRGGKASTDTQYF TGTGCCACCCAGAGGGGCGGAAAGGCTAGCACAGATACGCAGTATTTT
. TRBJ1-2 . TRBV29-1 CSVIESRRGYTF TGCAGCGTGATAGAAAGCCGCAGGGGCTACACCTTC
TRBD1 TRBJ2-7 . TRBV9 CASSPYRTGGDEQYF TGTGCCAGCAGCCCCTACCGGACAGGGGGCGACGAGCAGTACTTC
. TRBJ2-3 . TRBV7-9 CASSLNIGDPSTDTQYF TGTGCCAGCAGCTTAAATATTGGGGACCCTAGCACAGATACGCAGTATTTT
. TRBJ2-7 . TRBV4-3 CASSQDTGTDNYEQYF TGCGCCAGCAGCCAAGATACCGGGACTGATAACTACGAGCAGTACTTC
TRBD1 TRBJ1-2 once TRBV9 CASSFSGGNYGYTF TGTGCCAGCAGCTTCTCAGGGGGCAACTATGGCTACACCTTC
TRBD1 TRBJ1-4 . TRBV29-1 CSARGQGVNEKLFF TGCAGCGCCCGCGGGCAGGGGGTAAATGAAAAACTGTTTTTT
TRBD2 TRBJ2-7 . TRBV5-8 CASSRGTSGSYEQYF TGTGCCAGCAGCCGGGGGACTAGCGGGAGCTACGAGCAGTACTTC
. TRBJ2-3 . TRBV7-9 CASSLESGLDTQYF TGTGCCAGCAGCTTAGAGTCTGGCTTAGATACGCAGTATTTT
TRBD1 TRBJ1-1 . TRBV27 CASTTGGTEAFF TGTGCCAGCACGACAGGGGGCACTGAAGCTTTCTTT
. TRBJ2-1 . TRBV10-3 CAISESLLLGGYNEQFF TGTGCCATCAGTGAGTCGCTTTTACTAGGCGGGTACAATGAGCAGTTCTTC
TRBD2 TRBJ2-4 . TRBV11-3 CASSLGGGAGGPGKNIQYF TGTGCCAGCAGCTTAGGCGGTGGAGCGGGAGGGCCGGGTAAAAACATTCAGTACTTC
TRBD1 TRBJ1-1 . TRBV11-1 CASSLANRGHTEAFF TGTGCCAGCAGCTTAGCGAACAGGGGGCACACTGAAGCTTTCTTT
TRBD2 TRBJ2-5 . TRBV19 CASSIGLAGEETQYF TGTGCCAGTAGTATAGGACTAGCGGGGGAAGAGACCCAGTACTTC
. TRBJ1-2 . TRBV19 CASQSEDYGYTF TGTGCCAGCCAATCGGAGGACTATGGCTACACCTTC
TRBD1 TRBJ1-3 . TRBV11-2 CASSPGGAFGNTIYF TGTGCCAGCAGCCCAGGGGGCGCATTTGGAAACACCATATATTTT
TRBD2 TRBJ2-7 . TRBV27 CASSSLIAGAHYEQYF TGTGCCAGCAGCTCTCTAATAGCGGGAGCGCACTACGAGCAGTACTTC
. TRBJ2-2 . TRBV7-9 CASSLVQRTNTGELFF TGTGCCAGCAGCTTAGTACAGCGGACGAACACCGGGGAGCTGTTTTTT
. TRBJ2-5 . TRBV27 CASSLGVFQTQYF TGTGCCAGCAGTTTAGGAGTGTTTCAGACCCAGTACTTC
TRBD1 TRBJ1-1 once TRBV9 CASSAGTGNTEAFF TGTGCCAGCAGCGCCGGGACAGGTAACACTGAAGCTTTCTTT
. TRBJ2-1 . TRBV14 CASRPGLYNEQFF TGTGCCAGCAGACCCGGACTGTACAATGAGCAGTTCTTC